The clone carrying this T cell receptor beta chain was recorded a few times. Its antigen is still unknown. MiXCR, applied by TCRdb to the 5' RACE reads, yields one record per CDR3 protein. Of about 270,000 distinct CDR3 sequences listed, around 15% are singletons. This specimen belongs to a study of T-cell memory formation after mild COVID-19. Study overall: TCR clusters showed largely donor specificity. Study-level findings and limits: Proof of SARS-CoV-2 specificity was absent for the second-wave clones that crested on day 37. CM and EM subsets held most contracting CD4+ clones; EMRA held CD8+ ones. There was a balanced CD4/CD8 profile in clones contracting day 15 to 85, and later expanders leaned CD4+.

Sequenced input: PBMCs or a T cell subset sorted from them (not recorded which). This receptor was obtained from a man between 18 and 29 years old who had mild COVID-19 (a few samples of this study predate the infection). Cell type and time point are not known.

The CDR3 DNA reads as TGTGCCAGCAGGTCCCAGGGGGCGCTTGAGCAGTACGTC. This codes for CASRSQGALEQYV. V usage is TRBV7-9 and J usage is TRBJ2-7, with TRBD1 matching over 8 bases. V was pared by 6 bases and J by 7 bases, with 8 bases of the junction left unmatched. Germline V gene lookup returns CDR1 SEHNR and CDR2 FQNEAQ (reference sequence). This CDR3 spans 13 amino acids.